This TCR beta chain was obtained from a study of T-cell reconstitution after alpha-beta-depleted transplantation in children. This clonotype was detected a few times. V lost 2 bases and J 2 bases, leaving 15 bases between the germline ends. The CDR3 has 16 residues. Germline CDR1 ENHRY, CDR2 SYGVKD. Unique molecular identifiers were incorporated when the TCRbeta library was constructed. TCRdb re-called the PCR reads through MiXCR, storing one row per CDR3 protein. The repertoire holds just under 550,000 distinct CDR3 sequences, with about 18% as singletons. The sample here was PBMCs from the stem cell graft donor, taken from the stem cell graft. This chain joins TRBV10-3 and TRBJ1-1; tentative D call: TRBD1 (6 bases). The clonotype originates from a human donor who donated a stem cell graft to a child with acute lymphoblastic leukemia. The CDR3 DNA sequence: TGTGCCATCAGTGAGCCAATAAGGGGGGGAAACACTGAAGCTTTCTTT. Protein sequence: CAISEPIRGGNTEAFF.